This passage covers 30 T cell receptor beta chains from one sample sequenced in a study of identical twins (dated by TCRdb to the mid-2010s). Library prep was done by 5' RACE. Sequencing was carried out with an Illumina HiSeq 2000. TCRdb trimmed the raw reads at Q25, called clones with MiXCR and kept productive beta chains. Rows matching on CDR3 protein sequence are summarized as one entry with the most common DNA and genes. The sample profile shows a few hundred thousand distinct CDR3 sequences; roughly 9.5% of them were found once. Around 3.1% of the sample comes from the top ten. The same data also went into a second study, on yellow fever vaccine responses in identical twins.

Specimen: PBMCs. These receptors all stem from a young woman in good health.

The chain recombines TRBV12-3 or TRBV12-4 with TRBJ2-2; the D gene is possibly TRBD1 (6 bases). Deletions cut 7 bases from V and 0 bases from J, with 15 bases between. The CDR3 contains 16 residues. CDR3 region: CASTYETGANTGELFF. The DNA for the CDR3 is TGTGCCAGCACCTACGAGACAGGTGCGAACACCGGGGAGCTGTTTTTT.

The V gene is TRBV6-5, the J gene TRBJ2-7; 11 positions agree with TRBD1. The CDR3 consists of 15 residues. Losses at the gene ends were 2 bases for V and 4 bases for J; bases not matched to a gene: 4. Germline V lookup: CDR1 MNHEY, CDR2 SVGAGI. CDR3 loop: CASSYRTGGLYEQYF. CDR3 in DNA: TGTGCCAGCAGTTACAGGACAGGGGGCCTTTACGAGCAGTACTTC.

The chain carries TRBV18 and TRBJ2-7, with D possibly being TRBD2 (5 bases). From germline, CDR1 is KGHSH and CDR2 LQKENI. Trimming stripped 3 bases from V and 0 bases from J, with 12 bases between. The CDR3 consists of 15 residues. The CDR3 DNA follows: TGTGCCAGCTCACCGAGCGGACCCGCCTCCTACGAGCAGTACTTC. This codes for CASSPSGPASYEQYF.

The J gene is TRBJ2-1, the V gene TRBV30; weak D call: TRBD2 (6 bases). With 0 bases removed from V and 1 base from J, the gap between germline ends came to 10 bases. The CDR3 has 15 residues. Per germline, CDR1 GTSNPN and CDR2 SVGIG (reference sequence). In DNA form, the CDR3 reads TGTGCCTGGAGTGTACGGGGGAGGTCCTACAATGAGCAGTTCTTC. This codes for CAWSVRGRSYNEQFF.

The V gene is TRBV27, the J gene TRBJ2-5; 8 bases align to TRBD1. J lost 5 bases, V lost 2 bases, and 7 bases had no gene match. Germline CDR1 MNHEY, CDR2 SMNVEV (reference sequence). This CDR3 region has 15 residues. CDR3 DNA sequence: TGTGCCAGCAGTTTAGGCAGGGGGCCTGTTGAGACCCAGTACTTC. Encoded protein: CASSLGRGPVETQYF.

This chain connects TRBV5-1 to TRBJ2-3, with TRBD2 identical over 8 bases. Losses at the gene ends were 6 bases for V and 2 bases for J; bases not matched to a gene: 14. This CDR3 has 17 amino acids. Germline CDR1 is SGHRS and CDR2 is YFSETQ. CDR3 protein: CASTLLRGGSNTDTQYF. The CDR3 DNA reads TGCGCCAGCACCCTCTTACGGGGGGGCAGTAACACAGATACGCAGTATTTT.

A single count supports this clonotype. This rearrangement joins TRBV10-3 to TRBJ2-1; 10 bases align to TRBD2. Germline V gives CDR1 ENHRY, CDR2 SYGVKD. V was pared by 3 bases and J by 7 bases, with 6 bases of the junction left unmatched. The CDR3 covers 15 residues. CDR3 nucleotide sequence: TGTGCCATCAGTGATCTAGCGGGAGTATATAATGAGCAGTTCTTC. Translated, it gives CAISDLAGVYNEQFF.

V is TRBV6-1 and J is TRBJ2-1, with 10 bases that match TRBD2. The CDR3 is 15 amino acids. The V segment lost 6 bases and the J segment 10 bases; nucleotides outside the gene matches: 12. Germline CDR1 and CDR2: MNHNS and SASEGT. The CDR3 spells CASRSGTSASWEQFF. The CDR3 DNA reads TGTGCCAGCAGATCCGGGACTAGCGCTTCCTGGGAGCAGTTCTTC.

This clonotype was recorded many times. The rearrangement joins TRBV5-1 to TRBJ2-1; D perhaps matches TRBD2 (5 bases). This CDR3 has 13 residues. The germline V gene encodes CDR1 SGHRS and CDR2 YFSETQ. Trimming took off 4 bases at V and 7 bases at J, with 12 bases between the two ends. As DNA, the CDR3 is TGCGCCAGCAGCCCCGGGGATTCTAATGAGCAGTTCTTC. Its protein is CASSPGDSNEQFF.

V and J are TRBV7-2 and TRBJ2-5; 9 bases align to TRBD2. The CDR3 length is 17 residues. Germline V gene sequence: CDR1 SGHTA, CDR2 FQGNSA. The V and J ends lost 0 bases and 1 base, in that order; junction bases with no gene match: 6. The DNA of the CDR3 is TGTGCCAGCAGCTTAGCGGGTCGCGGGGGGGGCCAAGAGACCCAGTACTTC. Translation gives CASSLAGRGGGQETQYF.

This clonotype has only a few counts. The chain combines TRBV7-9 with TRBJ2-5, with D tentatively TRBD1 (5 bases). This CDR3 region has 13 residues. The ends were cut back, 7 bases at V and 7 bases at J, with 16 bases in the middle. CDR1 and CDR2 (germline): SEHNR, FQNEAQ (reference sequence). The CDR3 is CASNLVGRGTQYF. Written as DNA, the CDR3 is TGTGCCAGCAACCTGGTGGGGCGCGGGACCCAGTACTTC. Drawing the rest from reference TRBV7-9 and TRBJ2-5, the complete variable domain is DTGVSQNPRHKITKRGQNVTFRCDPISEHNRLYWYRQTLGQGPEFLTYFQNEAQLEKSRLLSDRFSAERPKGSFSTLEIQRTEQGDSAMYLCASNLVGRGTQYFGPGTRLLVL.

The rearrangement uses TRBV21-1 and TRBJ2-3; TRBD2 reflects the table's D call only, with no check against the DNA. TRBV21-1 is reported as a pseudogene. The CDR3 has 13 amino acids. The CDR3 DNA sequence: TGTGCCAGCAGCAAAGGACTAGCGGGAGTTCGGTATTTT. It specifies CASSKGLAGVRYF.

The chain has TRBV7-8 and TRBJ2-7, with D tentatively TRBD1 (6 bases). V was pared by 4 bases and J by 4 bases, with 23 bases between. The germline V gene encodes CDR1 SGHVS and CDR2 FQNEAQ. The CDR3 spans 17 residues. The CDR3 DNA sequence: TGTGCCAGCAGCTCCAGGGGTTTGCCCCCAGGTGTGTACGAGCAGTACTTC. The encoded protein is CASSSRGLPPGVYEQYF.

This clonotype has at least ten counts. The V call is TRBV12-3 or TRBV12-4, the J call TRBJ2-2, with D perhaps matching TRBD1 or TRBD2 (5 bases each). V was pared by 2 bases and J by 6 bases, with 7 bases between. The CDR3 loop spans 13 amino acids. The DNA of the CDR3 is TGTGCCAGCAGTTTACGGGGCTCCGGGGAGCTGTTTTTT. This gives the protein CASSLRGSGELFF.

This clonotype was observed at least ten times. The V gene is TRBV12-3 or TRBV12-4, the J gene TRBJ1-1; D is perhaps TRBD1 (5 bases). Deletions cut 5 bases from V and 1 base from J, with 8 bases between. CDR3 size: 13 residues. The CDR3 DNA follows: TGTGCCAGCAGTAAAACAGGGAACACTGAAGCTTTCTTT. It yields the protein CASSKTGNTEAFF.

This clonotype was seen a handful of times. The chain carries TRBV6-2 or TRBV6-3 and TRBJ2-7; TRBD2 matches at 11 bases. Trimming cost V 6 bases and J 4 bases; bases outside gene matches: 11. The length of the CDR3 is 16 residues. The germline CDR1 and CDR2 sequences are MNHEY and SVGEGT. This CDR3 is CASRDIAGGPAYEQYF. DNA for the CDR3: TGTGCCAGCAGAGATATAGCGGGAGGGCCCGCTTACGAGCAGTACTTC.

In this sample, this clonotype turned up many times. The CDR3 reads CASSRLTGQGDNEQFF. The CDR3 DNA follows: TGTGCCAGCTCACGGCTTACTGGACAGGGCGACAATGAGCAGTTCTTC. The chain carries TRBV18 and TRBJ2-1, with TRBD1 identical over 8 bases. Germline-derived CDR1 and CDR2 are KGHSH and LQKENI. V shed 4 bases and J 5 bases; nucleotides not matched to a gene: 10. The CDR3 contains 16 residues.

The CDR3 is CAWSDGNQETQYF. The CDR3 DNA is TGTGCCTGGAGTGACGGGAATCAAGAGACCCAGTACTTC. This rearrangement joins TRBV30 to TRBJ2-5; maybe TRBD2 (5 bases). Trimming took 1 base from V and 2 from J, leaving 8 bases between them. Germline lookup yields CDR1 GTSNPN and CDR2 SVGIG (reference sequence). This CDR3 has 13 amino acids.

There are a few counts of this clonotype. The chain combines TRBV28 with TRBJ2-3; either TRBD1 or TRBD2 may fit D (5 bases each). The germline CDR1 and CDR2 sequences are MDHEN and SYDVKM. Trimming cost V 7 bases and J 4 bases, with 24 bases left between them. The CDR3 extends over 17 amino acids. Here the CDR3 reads CASNPPGPPVLADTQYF. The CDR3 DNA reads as TGTGCCAGCAATCCACCGGGACCCCCCGTGTTGGCAGATACGCAGTATTTT.

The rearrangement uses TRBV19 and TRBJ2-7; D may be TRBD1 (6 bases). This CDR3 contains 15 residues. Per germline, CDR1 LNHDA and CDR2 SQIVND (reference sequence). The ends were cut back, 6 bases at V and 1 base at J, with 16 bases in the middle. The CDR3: CASSLSVDSSYEQYF. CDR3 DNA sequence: TGTGCCAGTAGCCTGAGCGTGGACAGTTCCTACGAGCAGTACTTC.

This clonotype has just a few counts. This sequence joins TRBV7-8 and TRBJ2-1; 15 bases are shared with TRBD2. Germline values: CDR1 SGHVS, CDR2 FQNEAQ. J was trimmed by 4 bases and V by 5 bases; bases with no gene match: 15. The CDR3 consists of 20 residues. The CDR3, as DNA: TGTGCCAGCAGCACATACGGGGGACTAGCGGGGGGCTTACCTTACAATGAGCAGTTCTTC. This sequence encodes CASSTYGGLAGGLPYNEQFF.

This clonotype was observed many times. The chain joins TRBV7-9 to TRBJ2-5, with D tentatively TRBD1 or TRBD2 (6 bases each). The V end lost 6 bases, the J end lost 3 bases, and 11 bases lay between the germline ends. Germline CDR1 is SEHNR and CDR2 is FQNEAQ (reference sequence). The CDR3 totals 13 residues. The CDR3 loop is CASRDRREETQYF. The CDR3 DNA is TGTGCCAGCAGAGACAGGAGGGAAGAGACCCAGTACTTC.

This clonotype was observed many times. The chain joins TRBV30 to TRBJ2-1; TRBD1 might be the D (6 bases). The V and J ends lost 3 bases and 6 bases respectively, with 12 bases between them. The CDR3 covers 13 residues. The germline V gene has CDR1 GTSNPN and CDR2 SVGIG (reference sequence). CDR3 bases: TGTGCCTGGAGACGGAACAGGGCCAATGAGCAGTTCTTC. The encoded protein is CAWRRNRANEQFF.

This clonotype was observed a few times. This CDR3 reads CAIGQREGSDTQYF. CDR3 DNA sequence: TGTGCCATCGGGCAGCGGGAGGGGTCAGATACGCAGTATTTT. This chain uses TRBV10-3 with TRBJ2-3, with 10 bases lining up with TRBD2. This CDR3 has 14 amino acids. Germline CDR1 reads ENHRY; CDR2 reads SYGVKD. V lost 8 bases to trimming and J lost 4 bases; unmatched junction nucleotides: 6.

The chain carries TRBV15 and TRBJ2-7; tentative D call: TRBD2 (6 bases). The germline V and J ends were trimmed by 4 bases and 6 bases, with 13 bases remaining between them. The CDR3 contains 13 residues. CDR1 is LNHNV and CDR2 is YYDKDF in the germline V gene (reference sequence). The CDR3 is CATSIREVGEQYF. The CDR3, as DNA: TGTGCCACCAGCATAAGGGAGGTCGGCGAGCAGTACTTC.

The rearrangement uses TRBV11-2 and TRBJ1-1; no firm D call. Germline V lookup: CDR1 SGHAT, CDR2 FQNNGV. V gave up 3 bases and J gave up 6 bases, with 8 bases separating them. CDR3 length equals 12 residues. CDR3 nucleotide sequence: TGTGCCAGCAGCTTCCCCAAAGCTGAAGCTTTCTTT. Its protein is CASSFPKAEAFF.

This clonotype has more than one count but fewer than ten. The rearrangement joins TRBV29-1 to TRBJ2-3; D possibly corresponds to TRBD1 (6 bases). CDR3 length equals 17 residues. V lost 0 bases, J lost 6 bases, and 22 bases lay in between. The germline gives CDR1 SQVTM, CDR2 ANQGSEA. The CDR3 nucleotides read TGCAGCGTTGAAGATGGGGGCAGCGTAAAGGCCGTTGATACGCAGTATTTT. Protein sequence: CSVEDGGSVKAVDTQYF.

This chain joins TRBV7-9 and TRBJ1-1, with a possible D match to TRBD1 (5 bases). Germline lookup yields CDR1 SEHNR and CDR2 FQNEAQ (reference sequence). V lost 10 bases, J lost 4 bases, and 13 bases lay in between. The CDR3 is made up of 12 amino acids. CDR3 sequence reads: CAIREGGTEAFF. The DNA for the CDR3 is TGTGCCATCAGGGAGGGCGGCACTGAAGCTTTCTTT.

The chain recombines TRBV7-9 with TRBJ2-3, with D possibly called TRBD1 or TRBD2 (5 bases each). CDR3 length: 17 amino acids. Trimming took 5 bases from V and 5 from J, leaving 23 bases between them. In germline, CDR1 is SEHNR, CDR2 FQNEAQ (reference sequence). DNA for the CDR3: TGTGCCAGCAGCCCAACGGGACCACTAGGGAGTGGAGATACGCAGTATTTT. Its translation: CASSPTGPLGSGDTQYF. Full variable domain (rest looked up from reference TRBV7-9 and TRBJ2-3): DTGVSQNPRHKITKRGQNVTFRCDPISEHNRLYWYRQTLGQGPEFLTYFQNEAQLEKSRLLSDRFSAERPKGSFSTLEIQRTEQGDSAMYLCASSPTGPLGSGDTQYFGPGTRLTVL.

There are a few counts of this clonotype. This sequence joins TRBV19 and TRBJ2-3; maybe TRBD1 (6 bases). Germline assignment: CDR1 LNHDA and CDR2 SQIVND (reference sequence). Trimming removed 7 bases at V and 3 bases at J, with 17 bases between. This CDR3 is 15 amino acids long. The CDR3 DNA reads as TGTGCCAGTACTCCGGGACAAACTAATACAGATACGCAGTATTTT. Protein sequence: CASTPGQTNTDTQYF.